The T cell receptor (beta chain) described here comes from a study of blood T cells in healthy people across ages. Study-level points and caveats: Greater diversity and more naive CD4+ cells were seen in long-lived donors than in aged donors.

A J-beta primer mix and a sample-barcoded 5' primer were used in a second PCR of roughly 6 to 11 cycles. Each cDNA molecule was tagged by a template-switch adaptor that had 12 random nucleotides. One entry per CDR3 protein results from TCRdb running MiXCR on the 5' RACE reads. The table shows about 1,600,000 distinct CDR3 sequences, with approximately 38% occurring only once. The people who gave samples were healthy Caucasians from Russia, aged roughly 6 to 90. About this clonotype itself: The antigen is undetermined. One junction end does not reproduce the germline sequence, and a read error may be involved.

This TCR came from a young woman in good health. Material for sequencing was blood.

CDR3 sequence (DNA): TGCGGTGCCCCCACTAGCGGAACCCCCACCTACAATGAGCAGTTCTTC. This gives the protein CGAPTSGTPTYNEQFF. The chain is built from TRBV20-1 and TRBJ2-1; 8 bases fit TRBD2. Germline V lookup: CDR1 DFQATT, CDR2 SNEGSKA (reference sequence). The CDR3 spans 16 residues.